This T cell receptor beta chain was captured by sequencing in a study of T-cell memory formation after mild COVID-19. TCRdb re-analysed the 5' RACE reads in MiXCR, keeping a single row per CDR3 protein. The table includes 60,000 to 65,000 distinct CDR3 sequences, 9.3% detected once. The CDR3 sequence is 14 residues long. Germline V gene data show CDR1 as SGHTA and CDR2 as FQGNSA. Trimming removed 7 bases from V and 5 bases from J, with 17 bases in between. The sequence came from a man aged 18 to 29 who had mild COVID-19 (a few samples of this study predate the infection). Cell type and time point are not known. Sequencing was performed on PBMCs or a T cell subset sorted from them (not recorded which). The rearrangement joins TRBV7-2 to TRBJ1-1, with a tentative D call TRBD1 (5 bases). This chain's CDR3 is CASMEFQEGTEAFF. The CDR3 DNA is TGTGCCAGCATGGAATTTCAGGAGGGGACTGAAGCTTTCTTT. Complete variable domain (other parts from reference TRBV7-2 and TRBJ1-1): GAGVSQSPSNKVTEKGKDVELRCDPISGHTALYWYRQSLGQGLEFLIYFQGNSAPDKSGLPSDRFSAERTGGSVSTLTIQRTQQEDSAVYLCASMEFQEGTEAFFGQGTRLTVV.